The clone carrying this TCR beta chain showed up just a few times. Because the CDR3 is missing its conserved closing phenylalanine or tryptophan, this is likely a read error. The CDR3 is 16 residues long. The germline gives CDR1 MRHNA, CDR2 SNTAGT. Patients had received no treatment of any kind before thyroid surgery. The data stem from a study of metastatic and nonmetastatic thyroid tumors. Study in general: Samples came from malignant and benign thyroid patients, and repertoires were compared across blood and tumor or nodule tissue.

TCRdb re-called the PCR reads through MiXCR. The sample consists of approximately 44,000 clones, roughly 27% of them appearing once. Sequenced sample: blood. The clonotype originates from a male donor with papillary thyroid cancer or a benign thyroid nodule (not recorded which). Some clones in this sample may be carry-over from other donors' samples. The chain carries TRBV6-4 and TRBJ1-2, with TRBD1 matching over 9 bases. The CDR3 loop is CASRPTYRGRLDGYTL. In nucleotides, the CDR3 is TGTGCCAGCAGGCCCACCTACAGGGGGCGACTGGATGGTTACACCCTC.